The T cell receptor (beta chain) described here comes from a study of T cell responses to AZD1222 COVID-19 vaccine. Overall study findings and caveats: Spike-specific TCR repertoires showed rising breadth and depth after two AZD1222 doses. Just a handful of AZD1222 recipients tested seropositive at baseline.

Germline V gene sequence: CDR1 SNHLY, CDR2 FYNNEI. The CDR3 runs to 17 residues. V lost 1 base and J lost 4; bases outside the gene matches: 10. Remarks on this clone: Its target is not known.

Generated by immunoSEQ multiplex PCR, the TCRdb table keeps only in-frame clones and is missing some. Among about 140,000 clones, about 90% were seen once, and the ten largest hold 5.5% to 6.5%. The sample was peripheral blood, taken on day 0 of AZD1222 vaccination. This chain connects TRBV2 to TRBJ2-3; 8 nucleotides line up with TRBD1. The sequence was collected from an adult in good health. In DNA form, the CDR3 reads TGTGCCAGCAGTGAAGGACCCCGACAGGGGAGCGCAGATACGCAGTATTTT. This encodes CASSEGPRQGSADTQYF.